A single sample gave rise to the 20 T cell receptor beta chains below, sequenced in a study of blood T cell repertoires in COVID-19. This table comes from immunoSEQ multiplex PCR, and its TCRdb copy is limited to in-frame clones, with some not included. The sample holds roughly 200,000 clones, around 84% seen once. The sample comprised peripheral blood. The receptors shown here come from a woman older than 75 with COVID-19, enrolled during active disease.

The rearrangement links TRBV7-2 to TRBJ1-1, with D perhaps TRBD1 (6 bases). The CDR3 runs to 13 residues. Trimming left V 1 base short and J 7 bases short, with 10 bases between. Germline V gene lookup returns CDR1 SGHTA and CDR2 FQGNSA. Written as DNA, the CDR3 is TGTGCCAGCAGCTTAGGTCGCAGGGGTGAAGCTTTCTTT. It yields the protein CASSLGRRGEAFF. Combining the CDR3 with reference TRBV7-2 and TRBJ1-1 gives the whole variable domain GAGVSQSPSNKVTEKGKDVELRCDPISGHTALYWYRQSLGQGLEFLIYFQGNSAPDKSGLPSDRFSAERTGGSVSTLTIQRTQQEDSAVYLCASSLGRRGEAFFGQGTRLTVV.

The chain employs TRBV9 and TRBJ2-5, with 7 positions matching TRBD2. CDR1 is SGDLS and CDR2 is YYNGEE in the germline V gene. After removal of 2 bases from V and 1 base from J, the junction contained 5 bases not matched to a gene. The CDR3 is 15 residues long. CDR3 sequence (DNA): TGTGCCAGCAGCGTCCTTGGCGGGGGCCAAGAGACCCAGTACTTC. Translated, it gives CASSVLGGGQETQYF.

This clone has more than one count but fewer than ten. The same CDR3 can be traced to other DNA sequences in this sample. V is TRBV3-1 (or the pseudogene TRBV3-2) and J is TRBJ1-1; D ambiguous. The CDR3 sequence is 13 residues long. The germline gives CDR1 LGHDT, CDR2 YNNKEL (reference sequence). With 3 bases removed from V and 1 base from J, the gap between germline ends came to 6 bases. The CDR3 loop is CASSHGENTEAFF. DNA of the CDR3: TGTGCCAGCAGCCACGGTGAGAACACTGAAGCTTTCTTT.

The chain couples TRBV6-5 to TRBJ2-3; tentative D call: TRBD1 (5 bases). The CDR3 covers 13 residues. Between the trimmed V and J ends, which lost 4 bases and 2 bases, there was a span of 7 bases. In germline, CDR1 is MNHEY, CDR2 SVGAGI. Written as DNA, the CDR3 is TGTGCCAGCAGTTGGGGCTACACAGATACGCAGTATTTT. Protein sequence: CASSWGYTDTQYF.

This clone was seen just once. J is TRBJ1-1 and V is TRBV3-1 (or the pseudogene TRBV3-2), with D maybe TRBD1 (6 bases). Germline V gives CDR1 LGHDT, CDR2 YNNKEL (reference sequence). V was shortened by 1 base and J by 7 bases, with 16 bases between the two germline ends. The CDR3 runs to 15 residues. DNA for the CDR3: TGTGCCAGCAGCCAAGGGCAGGCCCTCAGGGGTGAAGCTTTCTTT. Residues: CASSQGQALRGEAFF.

V gene TRBV3-1 (or the pseudogene TRBV3-2) combines with J gene TRBJ2-7; TRBD2 might be the D (6 bases). V dropped 0 bases and J dropped 6 bases, with 18 bases sitting between them. The CDR3 spans 16 residues. Looked up from germline, CDR1 is LGHDT and CDR2 is YNNKEL (reference sequence). This CDR3 reads CASSQESAGPPLEQYF. As DNA, the CDR3 is TGTGCCAGCAGCCAAGAATCGGCGGGACCCCCCCTCGAGCAGTACTTC.

The chain has TRBV7-2 and TRBJ1-3, with unresolved D. CDR3 size: 16 residues. Trimming cost V 1 base and J 0 bases, with 10 bases left between them. Looked up from germline, CDR1 is SGHTA and CDR2 is FQGNSA. The CDR3 protein is CASSLGAGFSGNTIYF. The CDR3 DNA sequence: TGTGCCAGCAGCTTAGGGGCAGGCTTCTCTGGAAACACCATATATTTT.

The V gene is TRBV5-1, the J gene TRBJ2-6; possibly TRBD2 for D (5 bases). Deletions cut 4 bases from V and 0 bases from J, with 11 bases between. The germline V gene has CDR1 SGHRS and CDR2 YFSETQ. This CDR3 spans 16 amino acids. CDR3 sequence: CASSVPTSSGANVLTF. CDR3 sequence (DNA): TGCGCCAGCAGCGTCCCAACTAGCTCTGGGGCCAACGTCCTGACTTTC. Filled out from reference TRBV5-1 and TRBJ2-6, the complete variable domain reads KAGVTQTPRYLIKTRGQQVTLSCSPISGHRSVSWYQQTPGQGLQFLFEYFSETQRNKGNFPGRFSGRQFSNSRSEMNVSTLELGDSALYLCASSVPTSSGANVLTFGAGSRLTVL.

The chain carries TRBV5-1 and TRBJ2-5, with D perhaps TRBD2 (6 bases). The CDR3 runs 14 residues. Germline V CDR1 and CDR2: SGHRS, YFSETQ. Between the trimmed V and J ends, which lost 3 bases and 6 bases, there was a span of 15 bases. DNA of the CDR3: TGCGCCAGCAGCTCGGGCGGGACCAAACAGACCCAGTACTTC. Translation: CASSSGGTKQTQYF.

About this clone: Within the sample, other DNA sequences also encode this same CDR3. In DNA form, the CDR3 reads TGTGCCAGCAGTCCCTCGGACAGGAACACTGAAGCTTTCTTT. Translation: CASSPSDRNTEAFF. The chain is built from TRBV28 and TRBJ1-1; tentatively, D is TRBD1 (6 bases). This CDR3 spans 14 amino acids. With 5 bases removed from V and 1 base from J, the gap between germline ends came to 11 bases. Looked up from germline, CDR1 is MDHEN and CDR2 is SYDVKM.

V is TRBV19 and J is TRBJ2-1; TRBD1 is a possible D gene (6 bases). CDR1 and CDR2 (germline): LNHDA, SQIVND (reference sequence). V lost 3 bases, J lost 2 bases, and 14 bases lay in between. The CDR3 consists of 16 residues. The CDR3, as DNA: TGTGCCAGTAGTATGCCCTTGGGGGCCGCCTACAATGAGCAGTTCTTC. This translates into CASSMPLGAAYNEQFF.

The chain joins TRBV7-8 to TRBJ2-7; the D gene is possibly TRBD1 (5 bases). The CDR3 length is 14 residues. Germline V gives CDR1 SGHVS, CDR2 FQNEAQ. Trimming stripped 1 base from V and 2 bases from J, with 9 bases between. For the CDR3, the DNA is TGTGCCAGCAGCTTAGTGGCAGGGCCCTACGAGCAGTACTTC. Its protein product is CASSLVAGPYEQYF.

The chain is built from TRBV2 and TRBJ1-6, with 7 nucleotides matching TRBD1. CDR1 and CDR2 (germline): SNHLY, FYNNEI. This CDR3 region has 14 residues. Trimming removed 8 bases from V and 3 bases from J; junction bases left unmatched: 4. CDR3 loop: CASRGQVYNSPLHF. DNA of the CDR3: TGTGCCAGCCGAGGACAGGTCTATAATTCACCCCTCCACTTT.

J is TRBJ1-2 and V is TRBV4-1; D is possibly TRBD1 (6 bases). Germline V gene data show CDR1 as MGHRA and CDR2 as YSYEKL. The CDR3 is 16 residues long. V was trimmed by 0 bases and J by 1 base, leaving 12 bases between them. The CDR3 sequence is CASSQEATGHNYGYTF. For the CDR3, the DNA is TGCGCCAGCAGCCAAGAGGCGACAGGCCATAACTATGGCTACACCTTC.

The chain uses TRBV10-3 and TRBJ1-1, with D perhaps matching TRBD1 (5 bases). Between the trimmed V and J ends, which lost 7 bases and 1 base, there was a span of 13 bases. CDR3 length equals 14 residues. Germline loops: CDR1 ENHRY, CDR2 SYGVKD. This chain's CDR3 is CAINGGKGNTEAFF. The CDR3 bases are TGTGCCATCAATGGGGGGAAGGGGAACACTGAAGCTTTCTTT.

This chain joins TRBV18 and TRBJ2-1; 10 positions agree with TRBD1. The germline V gene has CDR1 KGHSH and CDR2 LQKENI. The CDR3 length is 15 residues. The ends lost 6 bases at V and 5 bases at J; junction bases unmatched: 7. CDR3 sequence (DNA): TGTGCCAGCTCCGGGGGACAGGGGACTAACAATGAGCAGTTCTTC. It codes for CASSGGQGTNNEQFF.

The chain employs TRBV7-2 and TRBJ1-5, with D unresolved. V lost 4 bases to trimming and J lost 11 bases, with 15 bases between them. Looked up from germline, CDR1 is SGHTA and CDR2 is FQGNSA. The CDR3 has 13 residues. The CDR3 DNA reads TGTGCCAGCAGCTCGCGCCAAGACTGGGCCCAGCATTTT. This codes for CASSSRQDWAQHF. The complete variable domain, with remaining parts taken from reference TRBV7-2 and TRBJ1-5, reads GAGVSQSPSNKVTEKGKDVELRCDPISGHTALYWYRQSLGQGLEFLIYFQGNSAPDKSGLPSDRFSAERTGGSVSTLTIQRTQQEDSAVYLCASSSRQDWAQHFGDGTRLSIL.

This chain uses TRBV5-1 with TRBJ1-1, with 9 bases identical to TRBD1. CDR3 length: 16 residues. CDR1 and CDR2 from the germline V gene are SGHRS and YFSETQ. J was trimmed by 1 base and V by 2 bases; bases with no gene match: 6. As DNA, the CDR3 is TGCGCCAGCAGCTTCGGACAGGGGAGGGGGAACACTGAAGCTTTCTTT. Translating it yields CASSFGQGRGNTEAFF.

The J gene is TRBJ2-7, the V gene TRBV4-3; a possible D gene is TRBD1 (6 bases). Trimming took 4 bases from V and 3 from J, leaving 19 bases between them. The CDR3 has 16 residues. Germline values: CDR1 LGHNA, CDR2 YSLEER. In nucleotides, the CDR3 is TGCGCCAGCAGCCTCGATTACCAGGGGAAAAACTACGAGCAGTACTTC. This translates into CASSLDYQGKNYEQYF.

This clone has a single count. V is TRBV19 and J is TRBJ1-1; D unresolved. Germline CDR1 and CDR2: LNHDA and SQIVND (reference sequence). V gave up 6 bases and J gave up 6 bases, with 20 bases separating them. This CDR3 is 15 amino acids long. CDR3 nucleotide sequence: TGTGCCAGTAGGGAGGATCGGAATCGGGCCGCTGAAGCTTTCTTT. Its translation: CASREDRNRAAEAFF.